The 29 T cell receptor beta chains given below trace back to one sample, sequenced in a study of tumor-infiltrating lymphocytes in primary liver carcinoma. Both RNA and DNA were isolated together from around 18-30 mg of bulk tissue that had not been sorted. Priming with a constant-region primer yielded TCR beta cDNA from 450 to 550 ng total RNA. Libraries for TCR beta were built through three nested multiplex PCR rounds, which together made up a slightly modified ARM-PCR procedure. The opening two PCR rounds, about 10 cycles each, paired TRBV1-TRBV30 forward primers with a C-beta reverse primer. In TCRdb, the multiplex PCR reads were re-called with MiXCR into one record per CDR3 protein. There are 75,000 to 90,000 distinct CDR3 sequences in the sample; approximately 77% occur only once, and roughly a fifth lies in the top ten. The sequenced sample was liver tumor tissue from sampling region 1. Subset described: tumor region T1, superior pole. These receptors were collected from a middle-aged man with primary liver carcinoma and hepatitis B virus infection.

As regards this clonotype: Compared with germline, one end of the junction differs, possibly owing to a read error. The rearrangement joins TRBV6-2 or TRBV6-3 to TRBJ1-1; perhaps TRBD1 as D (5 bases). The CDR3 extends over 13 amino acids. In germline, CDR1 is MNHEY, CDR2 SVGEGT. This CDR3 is CTSSWDPNAEAFF. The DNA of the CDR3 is TGTACCAGCAGCTGGGACCCGAACGCTGAAGCTTTCTTT.

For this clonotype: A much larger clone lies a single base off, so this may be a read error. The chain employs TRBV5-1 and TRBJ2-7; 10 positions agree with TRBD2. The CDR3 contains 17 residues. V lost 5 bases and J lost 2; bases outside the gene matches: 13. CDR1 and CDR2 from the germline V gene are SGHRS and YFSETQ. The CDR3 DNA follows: TGCGCCAGCAGTGTCGGGGCTGCTAGCGGGAGTACCTACGAGCAGTACTTC. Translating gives CASSVGAASGSTYEQYF.

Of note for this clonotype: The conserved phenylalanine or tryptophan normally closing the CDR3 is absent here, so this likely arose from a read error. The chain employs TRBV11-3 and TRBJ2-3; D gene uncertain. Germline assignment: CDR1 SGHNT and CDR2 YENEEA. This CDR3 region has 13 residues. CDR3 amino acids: CVSSWCEADTQYY. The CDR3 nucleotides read TGTGTCAGCAGCTGGTGTGAGGCAGATACGCAGTATTAT.

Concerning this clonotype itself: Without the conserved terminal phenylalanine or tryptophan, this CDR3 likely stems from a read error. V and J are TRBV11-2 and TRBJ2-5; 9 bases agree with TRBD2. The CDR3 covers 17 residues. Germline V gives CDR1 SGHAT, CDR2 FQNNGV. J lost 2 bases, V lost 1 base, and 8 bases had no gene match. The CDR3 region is CASSLGNLAGRQETQYI. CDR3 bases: TGTGCCAGCAGCTTAGGTAATCTAGCGGGGAGACAAGAGACCCAGTACATC.

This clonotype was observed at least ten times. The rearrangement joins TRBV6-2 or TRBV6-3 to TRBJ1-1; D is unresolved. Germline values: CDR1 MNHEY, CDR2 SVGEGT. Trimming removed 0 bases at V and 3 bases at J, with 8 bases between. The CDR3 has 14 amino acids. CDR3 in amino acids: CASSYSAWYTEAFF. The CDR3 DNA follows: TGTGCCAGCAGTTACTCCGCCTGGTACACTGAAGCTTTCTTT.

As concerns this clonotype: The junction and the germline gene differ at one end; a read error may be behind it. The CDR3 region has the DNA TGTGCTAGCAGCTCTATGGGACCGTCCTACGAGCAGTACTTC. It specifies CASSSMGPSYEQYF. The J gene is TRBJ2-7, the V gene TRBV5-4, with D tentatively TRBD1 or TRBD2 (5 bases each). This CDR3 spans 14 amino acids. From germline, CDR1 is SGHNT and CDR2 YYREEE (reference sequence).

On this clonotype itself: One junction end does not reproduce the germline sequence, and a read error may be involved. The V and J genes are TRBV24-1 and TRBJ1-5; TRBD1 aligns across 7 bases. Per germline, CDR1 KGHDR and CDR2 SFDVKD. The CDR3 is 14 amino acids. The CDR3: CAISDGQDNQPQHF. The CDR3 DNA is TGTGCCATCAGTGATGGACAGGACAATCAGCCCCAGCATTTT.

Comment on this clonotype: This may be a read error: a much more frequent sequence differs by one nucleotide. The CDR3 sequence is CATQDTQSVGNTIYF. The CDR3 DNA is TGTGCCACCCAGGACACCCAAAGTGTTGGAAACACCATATATTTT. V and J are TRBV10-3 and TRBJ1-3, with D possibly matching TRBD1 (5 bases). Germline values: CDR1 ENHRY, CDR2 SYGVKD. The CDR3 consists of 15 residues. V dropped 10 bases and J dropped 3 bases, with 19 bases sitting between them.

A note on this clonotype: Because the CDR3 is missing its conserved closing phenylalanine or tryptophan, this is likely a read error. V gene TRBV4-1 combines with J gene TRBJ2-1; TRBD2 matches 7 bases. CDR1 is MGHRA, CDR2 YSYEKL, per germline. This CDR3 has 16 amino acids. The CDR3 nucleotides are TGCGCAAGCAGCCAATCCGGGACTAACGGTGACAATGAGCAGTTCTTG. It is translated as CASSQSGTNGDNEQFL.

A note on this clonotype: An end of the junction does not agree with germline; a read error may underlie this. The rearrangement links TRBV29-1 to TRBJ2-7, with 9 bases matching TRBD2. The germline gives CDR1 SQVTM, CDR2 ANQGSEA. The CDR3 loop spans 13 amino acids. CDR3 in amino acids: CIVLLAGRYERYF. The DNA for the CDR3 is TGCATCGTTCTGCTAGCGGGGAGATACGAGCGGTACTTC.

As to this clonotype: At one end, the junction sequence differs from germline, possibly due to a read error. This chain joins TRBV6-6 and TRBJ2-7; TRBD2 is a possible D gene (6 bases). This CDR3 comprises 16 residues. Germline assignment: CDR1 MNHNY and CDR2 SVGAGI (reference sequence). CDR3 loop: CVSNSRTDGSSYEQYF. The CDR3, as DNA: TGTGTCAGCAATTCCCGCACGGACGGGAGCTCCTACGAGCAGTACTTC.

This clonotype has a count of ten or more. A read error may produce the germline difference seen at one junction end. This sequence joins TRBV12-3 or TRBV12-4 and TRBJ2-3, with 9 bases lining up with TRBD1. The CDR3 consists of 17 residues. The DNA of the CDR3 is TGTGCCAGCAGTTTTACAGGGGGCACGCTTAGCACAGATATGCAGTATTTT. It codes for CASSFTGGTLSTDMQYF.

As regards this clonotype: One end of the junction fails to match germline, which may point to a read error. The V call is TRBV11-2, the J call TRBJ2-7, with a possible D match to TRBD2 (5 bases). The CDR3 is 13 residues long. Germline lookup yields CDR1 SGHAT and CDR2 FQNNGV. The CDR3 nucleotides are TGTGCCAGCAGGTTAGAAAGGCGCGCCGAGCGGTACTTT. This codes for CASRLERRAERYF.

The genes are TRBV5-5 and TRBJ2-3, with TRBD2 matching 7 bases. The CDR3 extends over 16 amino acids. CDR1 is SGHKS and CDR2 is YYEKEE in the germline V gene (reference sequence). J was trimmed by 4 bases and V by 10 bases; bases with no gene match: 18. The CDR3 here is CAGILDLADSADTQYF. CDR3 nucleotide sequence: TGTGCCGGCATCTTGGATCTAGCGGATAGCGCAGATACGCAGTATTTT.

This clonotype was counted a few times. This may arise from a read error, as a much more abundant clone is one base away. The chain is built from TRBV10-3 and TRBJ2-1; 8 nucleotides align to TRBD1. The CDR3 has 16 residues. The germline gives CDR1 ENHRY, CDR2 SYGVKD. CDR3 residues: CVISESGDRLYNEQFF. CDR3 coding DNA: TGTGTCATCAGTGAGTCGGGGGACAGGCTCTACAATGAGCAGTTCTTC.

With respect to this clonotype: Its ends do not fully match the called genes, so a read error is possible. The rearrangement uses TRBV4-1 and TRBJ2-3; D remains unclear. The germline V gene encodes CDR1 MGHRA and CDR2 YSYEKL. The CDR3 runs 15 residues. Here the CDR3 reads CTSSQIPSASDTQYF. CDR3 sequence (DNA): TGCACCAGCAGCCAGATCCCGAGCGCGAGCGATACGCAGTATTTT.

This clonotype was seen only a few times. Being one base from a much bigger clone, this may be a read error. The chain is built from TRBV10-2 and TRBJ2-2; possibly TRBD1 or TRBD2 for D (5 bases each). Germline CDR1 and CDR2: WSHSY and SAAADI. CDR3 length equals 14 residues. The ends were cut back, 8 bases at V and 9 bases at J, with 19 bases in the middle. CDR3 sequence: CASWEVTGTRELFF. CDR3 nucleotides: TGCGCCAGCTGGGAAGTTACGGGGACCAGGGAGCTGTTTTTT.

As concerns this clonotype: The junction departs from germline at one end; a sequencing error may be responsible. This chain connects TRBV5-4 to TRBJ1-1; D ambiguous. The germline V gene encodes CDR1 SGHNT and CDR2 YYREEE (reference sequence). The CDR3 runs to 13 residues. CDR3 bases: TGTGCCAACAGTATTGTCAAGGGTACTGAAGCTTTATTT. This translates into CANSIVKGTEALF. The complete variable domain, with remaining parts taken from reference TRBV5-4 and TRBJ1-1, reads ETGVTQSPTHLIKTRGQQVTLRCSSQSGHNTVSWYQQALGQGPQFIFQYYREEENGRGNFPPRFSGLQFPNYSSELNVNALELDDSALYLCANSIVKGTEALFGQGTRLTVV.

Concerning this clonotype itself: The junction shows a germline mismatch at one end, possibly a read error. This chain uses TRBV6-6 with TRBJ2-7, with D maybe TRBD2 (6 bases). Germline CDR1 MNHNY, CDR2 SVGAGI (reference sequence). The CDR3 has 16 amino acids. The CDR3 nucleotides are TGTGCCGGCAGTTCCCGCACGGACGGGAGCCCCTACGAGCAGTACTTC. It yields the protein CAGSSRTDGSPYEQYF.

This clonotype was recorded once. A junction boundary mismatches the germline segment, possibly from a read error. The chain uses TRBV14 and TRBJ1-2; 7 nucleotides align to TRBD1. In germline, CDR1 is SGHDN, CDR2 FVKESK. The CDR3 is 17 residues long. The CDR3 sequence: CAGSQAGALGQFYGYTF. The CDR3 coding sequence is TGTGCCGGCAGCCAAGCGGGAGCCCTGGGACAGTTCTATGGCTACACCTTC.

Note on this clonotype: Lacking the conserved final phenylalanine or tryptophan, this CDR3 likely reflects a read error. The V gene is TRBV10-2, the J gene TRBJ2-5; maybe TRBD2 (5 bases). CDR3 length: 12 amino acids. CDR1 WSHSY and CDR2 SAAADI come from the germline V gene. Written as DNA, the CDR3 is TGCGTCGTCGGGAATCCGAGCAGGAGCCAGTACTTG. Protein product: CVVGNPSRSQYL.

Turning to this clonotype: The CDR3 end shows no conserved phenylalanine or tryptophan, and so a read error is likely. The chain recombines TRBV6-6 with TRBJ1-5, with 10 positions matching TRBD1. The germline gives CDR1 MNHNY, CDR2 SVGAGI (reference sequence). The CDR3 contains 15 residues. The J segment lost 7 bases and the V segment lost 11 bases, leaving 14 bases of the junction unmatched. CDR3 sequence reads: CAGTAQTGGGQPQHY. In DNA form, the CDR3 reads TGTGCCGGCACCGCGCAGACAGGGGGCGGGCAGCCCCAGCATTAT.

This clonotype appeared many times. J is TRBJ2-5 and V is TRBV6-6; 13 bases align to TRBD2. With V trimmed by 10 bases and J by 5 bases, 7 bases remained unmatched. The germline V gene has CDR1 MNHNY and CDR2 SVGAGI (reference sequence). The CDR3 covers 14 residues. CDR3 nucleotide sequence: TGTGCCACACGGACTAGCGGGAGTTTGGAGACCCAGTACTTC. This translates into CATRTSGSLETQYF.

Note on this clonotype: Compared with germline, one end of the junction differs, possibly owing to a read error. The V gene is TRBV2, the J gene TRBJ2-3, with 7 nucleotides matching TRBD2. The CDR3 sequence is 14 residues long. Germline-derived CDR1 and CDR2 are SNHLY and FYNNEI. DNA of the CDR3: TGTGCCAGCACAAGGGAGGGACTCACATATACGCAGTATTTT. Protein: CASTREGLTYTQYF. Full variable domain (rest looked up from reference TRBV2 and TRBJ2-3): EPEVTQTPSHQVTQMGQEVILRCVPISNHLYFYWYRQILGQKVEFLVSFYNNEISEKSEIFDDQFSVERPDGSNFTLKIRSTKLEDSAMYFCASTREGLTYTQYFGPGTRLTVL.

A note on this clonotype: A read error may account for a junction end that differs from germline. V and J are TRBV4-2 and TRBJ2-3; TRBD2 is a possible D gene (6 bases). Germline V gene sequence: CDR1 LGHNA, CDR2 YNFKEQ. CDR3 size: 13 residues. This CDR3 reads CTSSQGEVDTQYF. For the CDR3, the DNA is TGTACCAGCAGCCAAGGGGAGGTAGATACGCAGTATTTT.

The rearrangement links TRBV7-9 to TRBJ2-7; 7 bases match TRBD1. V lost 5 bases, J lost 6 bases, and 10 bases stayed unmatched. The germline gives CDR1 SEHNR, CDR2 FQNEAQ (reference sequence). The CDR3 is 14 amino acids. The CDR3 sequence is CASSPPETGFEQYF. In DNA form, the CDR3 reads TGTGCCAGCAGCCCACCCGAGACAGGGTTCGAGCAGTACTTC.

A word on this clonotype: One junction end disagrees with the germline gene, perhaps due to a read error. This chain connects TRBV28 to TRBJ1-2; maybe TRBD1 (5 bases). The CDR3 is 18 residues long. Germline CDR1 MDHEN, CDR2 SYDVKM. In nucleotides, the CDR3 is TGTCCCAGCAGTTTGGCGGGGGACCACCCTACTTCTAACTATTGCTACACCTTC. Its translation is CPSSLAGDHPTSNYCYTF.

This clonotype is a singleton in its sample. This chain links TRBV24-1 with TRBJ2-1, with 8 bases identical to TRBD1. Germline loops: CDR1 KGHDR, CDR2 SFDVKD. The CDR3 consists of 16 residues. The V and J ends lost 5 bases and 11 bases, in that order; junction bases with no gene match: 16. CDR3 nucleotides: TGTGCCACCAGTGGGCGATTCGACAGGGGAGCGAGTAAGCAGTTCTTC. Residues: CATSGRFDRGASKQFF.

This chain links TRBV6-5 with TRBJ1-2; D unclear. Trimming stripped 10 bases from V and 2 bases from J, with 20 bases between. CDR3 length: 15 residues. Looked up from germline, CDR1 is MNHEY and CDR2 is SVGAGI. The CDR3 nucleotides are TGTGCCAACTGTTATTCACCACTTTCCAACTATGGCTACACCTTC. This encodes CANCYSPLSNYGYTF.